The 21 T cell receptor beta chains below all came from one sample that was sequenced in a study of cytomegalovirus exposure and HLA in healthy donors. It was with 60 Vbeta and 13 Jbeta primers that the PCR ran. Method: immunoSEQ multiplex PCR; TCRdb's copy keeps in-frame clones and lacks some. Among 73,000 or so clones listed, more than 65% were seen once. The sequenced sample consisted of PBMCs. All receptors derive from a middle-aged woman in good health and CMV-seropositive.

The table lists this clone with a count of one. The V and J genes are TRBV27 and TRBJ2-1; D perhaps matches TRBD1 (6 bases). V was cut by 1 base and J by 5 bases, with 9 bases left in between. The CDR3 loop spans 14 amino acids. Germline CDR1 and CDR2: MNHEY and SMNVEV (reference sequence). Written as DNA, the CDR3 is TGTGCCAGCAGTTTATGGCAGGGGAACAATGAGCAGTTCTTC. It is translated as CASSLWQGNNEQFF.

The chain has TRBV25-1 and TRBJ1-1, with TRBD1 as a possible D gene (6 bases). The CDR3 loop spans 14 amino acids. The ends were cut back, 3 bases at V and 2 bases at J, with 10 bases in the middle. Germline assignment: CDR1 MGHDK and CDR2 SYGVNS. CDR3 in amino acids: CASSDWDINTEAFF. The CDR3 nucleotides are TGTGCCAGCAGTGATTGGGACATTAACACTGAAGCTTTCTTT.

The chain joins TRBV5-4 to TRBJ2-5, with 9 bases fitting TRBD1. Germline assignment: CDR1 SGHNT and CDR2 YYREEE (reference sequence). V shed 4 bases and J 5 bases; nucleotides not matched to a gene: 9. CDR3 length: 15 residues. The CDR3 sequence is CASSPGQGQRETQYF. The CDR3, as DNA: TGTGCCAGCAGCCCGGGACAGGGTCAGCGGGAGACCCAGTACTTC.

The chain is built from TRBV29-1 and TRBJ2-4; no definite D call. Trimming removed 4 bases from V and 3 bases from J, with 7 bases in between. The CDR3 is 12 residues long. Looked up from germline, CDR1 is SQVTM and CDR2 is ANQGSEA. For the CDR3, the DNA is TGCAGCGTTGTCGAGGTCAAAAACATTCAGTACTTC. It codes for CSVVEVKNIQYF.

DNA for the CDR3: TGTGCCAGCTTAGGACAGACGGCTGGAAACACCATATATTTT. Translation gives CASLGQTAGNTIYF. This rearrangement joins TRBV7-9 to TRBJ1-3, with D possibly being TRBD1 (6 bases). V lost 8 bases and J 2 bases, leaving 13 bases between the germline ends. The CDR3 spans 14 residues. Per germline, CDR1 SEHNR and CDR2 FQNEAQ (reference sequence).

The chain couples TRBV7-2 to TRBJ1-2; D unclear. The CDR3 covers 13 residues. Looked up from germline, CDR1 is SGHTA and CDR2 is FQGNSA. V was pared by 5 bases and J by 4 bases, with 11 bases between. The chain's CDR3 is CASSTTGSYGYTF. CDR3 coding DNA: TGTGCCAGCAGCACGACCGGGAGCTATGGCTACACCTTC.

This clone came up a few times. This rearrangement joins TRBV11-2 to TRBJ1-2; possible D gene TRBD1, 5 bases. CDR3 length: 15 amino acids. Trimming took 0 bases from V and 3 from J, leaving 11 bases between them. Looked up from germline, CDR1 is SGHAT and CDR2 is FQNNGV. The CDR3 loop reads CASSLETTAYYGYTF. CDR3 DNA sequence: TGTGCCAGCAGCTTAGAAACGACAGCTTACTATGGCTACACCTTC.

The chain recombines TRBV4-3 with TRBJ1-5; maybe TRBD1 (6 bases). This CDR3 has 17 residues. Trimming took off 3 bases at V and 6 bases at J, with 21 bases between the two ends. Germline V lookup: CDR1 LGHNA, CDR2 YSLEER. CDR3 nucleotide sequence: TGCGCCAGCAGCCAGGCTTACGACAGGCCGTGGACTCAGCCCCAGCATTTT. It specifies CASSQAYDRPWTQPQHF.

The V gene is TRBV7-8, the J gene TRBJ2-7; no definite D call. Per the germline V gene, CDR1 is SGHVS and CDR2 is FQNEAQ. V lost 5 bases to trimming and J lost 6 bases, with 23 bases between them. The CDR3 totals 16 residues. The CDR3 coding sequence is TGTGCCAGCAGCCCAAAAGTGAATTCAGAGGCTCTCGAGCAGTACTTC. It translates to CASSPKVNSEALEQYF.

The chain employs TRBV30 and TRBJ2-4, with D possibly matching TRBD2 (6 bases). Between the trimmed V and J ends, which lost 3 bases and 8 bases, there was a span of 17 bases. CDR1 is GTSNPN and CDR2 is SVGIG in the germline V gene (reference sequence). There are 14 residues in the CDR3. As DNA, the CDR3 is TGTGCCTGGAGCGTAGGGAGGACCGCGGACATTCAGTACTTC. Amino acid sequence: CAWSVGRTADIQYF.

The rearrangement uses TRBV28 and TRBJ2-7; 10 bases agree with TRBD2. The V gene end was trimmed by 5 bases and the J gene end by 0 bases; junction bases not matched to a gene: 4. CDR1 and CDR2 from the germline V gene are MDHEN and SYDVKM. CDR3 size: 15 residues. Written as DNA, the CDR3 is TGTGCCAGCAGTCGGACTAGCGGCCACTCCTACGAGCAGTACTTC. Translating it yields CASSRTSGHSYEQYF.

This clone was found a few times. The chain uses TRBV5-1 and TRBJ2-3; D possibly corresponds to TRBD1 (6 bases). Germline-derived CDR1 and CDR2 are SGHRS and YFSETQ. Trimming removed 1 base at V and 0 bases at J, with 9 bases between. CDR3 length equals 15 residues. The CDR3, as DNA: TGCGCCAGCAGCTTGTCTGGACAGAGCACAGATACGCAGTATTTT. This gives the protein CASSLSGQSTDTQYF. Drawing the rest from reference TRBV5-1 and TRBJ2-3, the complete variable domain is KAGVTQTPRYLIKTRGQQVTLSCSPISGHRSVSWYQQTPGQGLQFLFEYFSETQRNKGNFPGRFSGRQFSNSRSEMNVSTLELGDSALYLCASSLSGQSTDTQYFGPGTRLTVL.

This clone was recorded a few times. One end of the junction varies from germline; a read error may be responsible. The DNA of the CDR3 is TGTGCCAGCAGCCTAGCGGGAGGGTCCGGGGAGCTGTTTTTT. It translates to CASSLAGGSGELFF. The gene calls are TRBV7-9 and TRBJ2-2, with 12 bases identical to TRBD2. The CDR3 consists of 14 residues. CDR1 is SEHNR, CDR2 FQNEAQ, per germline (reference sequence).

This clone was observed many times. This chain joins TRBV28 and TRBJ1-3; D is undetermined. From germline, CDR1 is MDHEN and CDR2 SYDVKM. This CDR3 is 14 amino acids long. Trimming took 6 bases from V and 3 from J, leaving 12 bases between them. In DNA form, the CDR3 reads TGTGCCAGCAGACTTCCGGGAGTTGGAAACACCATATATTTT. Translated, it gives CASRLPGVGNTIYF.

The genes are TRBV2 and TRBJ2-5, with D maybe TRBD1 (6 bases). The DNA end is more similar to TRBJ2-7, so the J call may be wrong. From germline, CDR1 is SNHLY and CDR2 FYNNEI. This CDR3 is built from 17 residues. The CDR3 DNA follows: TGTGCCAGCAGTGAAATGGGAACACAGGGATTGTCCTACGAGCAGTACTTC. Translated, it gives CASSEMGTQGLSYEQYF.

This clone was detected once. This chain uses TRBV5-6 with TRBJ1-2, with 7 bases aligning to TRBD1. Germline CDR1 is SGHDT and CDR2 is YYEEEE. This CDR3 has 14 residues. The V segment lost 3 bases and the J segment 4 bases; nucleotides outside the gene matches: 6. The DNA for the CDR3 is TGTGCCAGCAGCTGGGGGACAGCGACCTATGGCTACACCTTC. Protein: CASSWGTATYGYTF.

This clone has just one count. This chain connects TRBV4-2 to TRBJ2-1, with 8 bases matching TRBD2. CDR1 is LGHNA, CDR2 YNFKEQ, per germline. Germline trimming cut 5 bases from V and 2 bases from J; bases unmatched to any gene: 17. The CDR3 length is 19 residues. The CDR3 here is CASSERWASSGPTYNEQFF. The CDR3 DNA is TGTGCCAGCAGCGAACGCTGGGCCTCTAGCGGGCCCACCTACAATGAGCAGTTCTTC.

The chain links TRBV10-1 to TRBJ2-1, with 10 nucleotides matching TRBD2. V shed 3 bases, J shed 8 bases, and the junction held 7 bases outside the gene matches. The CDR3 has 15 amino acids. The germline CDR1 and CDR2 sequences are WNHNN and SYGVQD (reference sequence). DNA of the CDR3: TGCGCCAGCAGTGATGGCCTAGCGGGAGATGATGAGCAGTTCTTC. It translates to CASSDGLAGDDEQFF.

The gene calls are TRBV10-3 and TRBJ2-1; TRBD2 aligns across 7 bases. V lost 3 bases and J lost 6; bases outside the gene matches: 5. The germline gives CDR1 ENHRY, CDR2 SYGVKD. This CDR3 comprises 14 residues. CDR3 nucleotide sequence: TGTGCCATCAGTGAATTAGCGGGTACCAATGAGCAGTTCTTC. Amino acids: CAISELAGTNEQFF.

This chain uses TRBV10-1 with TRBJ2-1; 9 nucleotides agree with TRBD2. The V segment lost 3 bases and the J segment 3 bases; nucleotides outside the gene matches: 6. The CDR3 sequence is 16 residues long. CDR1 and CDR2 (germline): WNHNN, SYGVQD (reference sequence). CDR3 in DNA: TGCGCCAGCAGTGATACCGGCGGGAGGGACTACAATGAGCAGTTCTTC. It is translated as CASSDTGGRDYNEQFF.

The chain is built from TRBV14 and TRBJ2-1; 9 nucleotides line up with TRBD2. Germline CDR1 is SGHDN and CDR2 is FVKESK. V shed 4 bases and J 0 bases; nucleotides not matched to a gene: 10. The CDR3 consists of 18 residues. DNA for the CDR3: TGTGCCAGCAGCCGATATAAGAGCGGGAGGAGCTCCTACAATGAGCAGTTCTTC. Amino acid sequence: CASSRYKSGRSSYNEQFF.